A single sample gave rise to the 17 T cell receptor beta chains below, sequenced in a study of glioma-infiltrating T cells after dendritic cell vaccination. The repertoire was sequenced with immunoSEQ multiplex PCR; TCRdb's copy has only in-frame clones and lacks some. The data show under 40,000 clones, more than 85% seen once. The material was blood, obtained before dendritic cell vaccination. These receptors all come from a human donor with glioblastoma.

The rearrangement links TRBV7-2 to TRBJ2-1; D uncertain. The V and J ends lost 5 bases and 2 bases respectively, with 16 bases between them. Germline V gene data show CDR1 as SGHTA and CDR2 as FQGNSA. The CDR3 runs 16 residues. The CDR3 region is CASSVSGGGPYNEQFF. CDR3 in DNA: TGTGCCAGCAGCGTTAGTGGCGGTGGCCCCTACAATGAGCAGTTCTTC.

The chain is built from TRBV12-5 and TRBJ1-1; D uncertain. V was clipped by 8 bases and J by 1 base, with 11 bases between them. The CDR3 is 13 residues long. Looked up from germline, CDR1 is LGHNT and CDR2 is FRNRAP. For the CDR3, the DNA is TGTGCTAGTTGCCAGGAGGCGAACACTGAAGCTTTCTTT. Translated: CASCQEANTEAFF.

This clone was counted a few times. The J gene is TRBJ2-5, the V gene TRBV5-1, with 12 bases that match TRBD1. V gave up 4 bases and J gave up 4 bases; unmatched junction bases: 8. CDR1 and CDR2 from the germline V gene are SGHRS and YFSETQ. This CDR3 is built from 16 residues. The CDR3 coding sequence is TGCGCCAGCAGCCCTGGGGACAGGGGGCGCGGAGAGACCCAGTACTTC. Amino acid sequence: CASSPGDRGRGETQYF.

This rearrangement joins TRBV5-1 to TRBJ2-7, with a weak D call TRBD2 (6 bases). Germline lookup yields CDR1 SGHRS and CDR2 YFSETQ. There are 14 residues in the CDR3. Trimming took 2 bases from V and 2 from J, leaving 11 bases between them. The CDR3 nucleotides read TGCGCCAGCAGCTTCCTCGGCGGGGCCTACGAGCAGTACTTC. It yields the protein CASSFLGGAYEQYF.

The rearrangement joins TRBV5-1 to TRBJ2-1; 11 nucleotides line up with TRBD1. The germline gives CDR1 SGHRS, CDR2 YFSETQ. Trimming cost V 4 bases and J 10 bases; bases outside gene matches: 10. The CDR3 covers 15 residues. The CDR3 here is CASSPGTGGGWEQFF. The CDR3 DNA follows: TGCGCCAGCAGCCCCGGGACAGGGGGTGGTTGGGAGCAGTTCTTC.

This rearrangement joins TRBV5-1 to TRBJ2-5; TRBD2 aligns across 9 bases. Trimming at V came to 0 bases and at J to 5 bases, leaving 17 bases not matched to a gene. CDR3 size: 19 residues. Germline V gene data show CDR1 as SGHRS and CDR2 as YFSETQ. The CDR3 DNA follows: TGCGCCAGCAGCTTGGCGGTTTATGGGCCTAGCGGGGAGGGGGAGACCCAGTACTTC. Translating gives CASSLAVYGPSGEGETQYF.

The chain carries TRBV4-1 and TRBJ2-1, with D perhaps TRBD1 (5 bases). CDR1 is MGHRA, CDR2 YSYEKL, per germline. This CDR3 region has 15 residues. Trimming left V 0 bases short and J 4 bases short, with 10 bases between. CDR3 DNA sequence: TGCGCCAGCAGCCAAGATAGACAGTTTTACAATGAGCAGTTCTTC. It encodes CASSQDRQFYNEQFF.

This clone was detected once. V and J are TRBV7-6 and TRBJ2-2; D is possibly TRBD1 (6 bases). The germline V gene has CDR1 SGHVS and CDR2 FNYEAQ. Deletions cut 1 base from V and 6 bases from J, with 9 bases between. This CDR3 is built from 14 residues. CDR3 protein: CASSLEKGAGELFF. The CDR3 bases are TGTGCCAGCAGCTTAGAAAAGGGGGCCGGGGAGCTGTTTTTT.

The rearrangement uses TRBV7-8 and TRBJ2-3, with 8 positions matching TRBD2. Germline V lookup: CDR1 SGHVS, CDR2 FQNEAQ. The CDR3 totals 15 residues. V shed 3 bases and J 6 bases; nucleotides not matched to a gene: 8. CDR3 nucleotide sequence: TGTGCCAGCAGCTTGGCGGGGGGACATAGTGATACGCAGTATTTT. Its translation is CASSLAGGHSDTQYF.

This chain links TRBV18 with TRBJ2-2; 7 bases are a match to TRBD1. Germline CDR1 KGHSH, CDR2 LQKENI. The CDR3 loop spans 13 amino acids. The trim removed 6 bases at V and 12 bases at J, leaving 10 bases unmatched. For the CDR3, the DNA is TGTGCCAGCTCTAAAGAGACAGGGCTGAAGCTGTTTTTT. Its protein product is CASSKETGLKLFF.

The chain couples TRBV2 to TRBJ2-5, with 7 bases that match TRBD2. The V gene end was trimmed by 10 bases and the J gene end by 11 bases; junction bases not matched to a gene: 16. CDR3 length: 13 amino acids. CDR1 SNHLY and CDR2 FYNNEI come from the germline V gene. CDR3 in amino acids: CATQRGITGEQYF. The CDR3 DNA reads as TGTGCCACCCAGCGGGGTATAACTGGGGAGCAGTACTTC.

The V call is TRBV5-1, the J call TRBJ1-5, with 7 bases that match TRBD1. The trim removed 4 bases at V and 9 bases at J, leaving 7 bases unmatched. This CDR3 is built from 13 residues. Germline assignment: CDR1 SGHRS and CDR2 YFSETQ. The CDR3 protein is CASSATGAPPQHF. DNA for the CDR3: TGCGCCAGCAGCGCCACAGGGGCGCCGCCCCAGCATTTT.

The chain joins TRBV19 to TRBJ2-3, with D possibly TRBD1 on 6 matching bases. Trimming took off 6 bases at V and 3 bases at J, with 13 bases between the two ends. From germline, CDR1 is LNHDA and CDR2 SQIVND (reference sequence). The CDR3 spans 14 residues. The CDR3 here is CASREQGRTDTQYF. CDR3 nucleotide sequence: TGTGCCAGTAGGGAACAGGGTAGGACAGATACGCAGTATTTT.

The chain has TRBV6-1 and TRBJ1-3; D might be TRBD1 (5 bases). This CDR3 is built from 14 residues. V was clipped by 3 bases and J by 7 bases, with 13 bases between them. Germline V gene sequence: CDR1 MNHNS, CDR2 SASEGT. The CDR3 coding sequence is TGTGCCAGCAGTGAGGGGCGTGGGCTTAACACCATATATTTT. This gives the protein CASSEGRGLNTIYF.

The V and J genes are TRBV5-1 and TRBJ2-7, with TRBD2 matching 10 bases. CDR3 length equals 14 residues. J lost 5 bases, V lost 2 bases, and 4 bases had no gene match. CDR1 is SGHRS and CDR2 is YFSETQ in the germline V gene. As DNA, the CDR3 is TGCGCCAGCAGCTTACCGGGACTAGCGAACGAGCAGTACTTC. This gives the protein CASSLPGLANEQYF.

V usage is TRBV7-8 and J usage is TRBJ2-5, with 7 bases fitting TRBD2. CDR1 and CDR2 from the germline V gene are SGHVS and FQNEAQ. CDR3 length: 15 amino acids. With 5 bases clipped from V and 4 bases from J, the junction kept 10 bases outside the gene matches. CDR3 amino acids: CASSGRDGRRETQYF. The CDR3 DNA sequence: TGTGCCAGCAGCGGGCGGGACGGGAGGAGAGAGACCCAGTACTTC. Supplemented by reference TRBV7-8 and TRBJ2-5, the full variable domain reads GAGVSQSPRYKVAKRGQDVALRCDPISGHVSLFWYQQALGQGPEFLTYFQNEAQLDKSGLPSDRFFAERPEGSVSTLKIQRTQQEDSAVYLCASSGRDGRRETQYFGPGTRLLVL.

The J gene is TRBJ2-5, the V gene TRBV28; TRBD1 matches at 11 bases. CDR3 length: 18 amino acids. Germline V CDR1 and CDR2: MDHEN, SYDVKM. V lost 6 bases, J lost 5 bases, and 17 bases stayed unmatched. This CDR3 is CASSQIKPHGTGGETQYF. In DNA, the CDR3 is TGTGCCAGCAGCCAAATAAAACCTCACGGGACAGGGGGGGAGACCCAGTACTTC.